Listed here are 32 T cell receptor beta chains from one sample, sequenced in a study of CD8 T cells in Susac syndrome. Reverse transcription of roughly 0.5 to 1 ug RNA was performed with random hexamers. TCRdb independently ran MiXCR on the immunoSEQ multiplex PCR reads; one entry per CDR3 protein. The sample holds approximately 150,000 distinct CDR3 sequences; roughly 95% are singletons and the top ten take about 0.076%. The specimen sequenced was CD4+ T cells from PBMCs. These receptors originate from a human donor in good health.

The chain joins TRBV29-1 to TRBJ1-5, with D perhaps matching TRBD1 (6 bases). V dropped 5 bases and J dropped 3 bases, with 11 bases sitting between them. This CDR3 has 13 amino acids. Germline-derived CDR1 and CDR2 are SQVTM and ANQGSEA. CDR3 DNA: TGCAGCGTTACCTCAGGGGTCAATCAGCCCCAGCATTTT. As protein: CSVTSGVNQPQHF.

This rearrangement joins TRBV19 to TRBJ2-1, with 12 bases identical to TRBD2. Germline CDR1 LNHDA, CDR2 SQIVND (reference sequence). The CDR3 runs to 17 residues. J was trimmed by 7 bases and V by 1 base; bases with no gene match: 8. DNA for the CDR3: TGTGCCAGTAGTATAGGGGGGTTCCTAGCGGGAGGGAATGAGCAGTTCTTC. Protein product: CASSIGGFLAGGNEQFF.

This clonotype is a singleton in its sample. The CDR3 DNA reads as TGTGCCAGCAGTACCCTGGGGATAGCGGGGACCGGGGAGCTGTTTTTT. Amino acid sequence: CASSTLGIAGTGELFF. The rearrangement uses TRBV6-1 and TRBJ2-2; 8 bases map to TRBD2. CDR1 is MNHNS, CDR2 SASEGT, per germline. V was pared by 5 bases and J by 5 bases, with 10 bases of the junction left unmatched. This CDR3 is built from 16 residues.

This clonotype was observed a few times. V is TRBV20-1 and J is TRBJ2-7; D remains unclear. Trimming stripped 3 bases from V and 1 base from J, with 16 bases between. Germline V gene lookup returns CDR1 DFQATT and CDR2 SNEGSKA (reference sequence). This CDR3 is 15 amino acids long. The CDR3 sequence: CSARPRGLGSYEQYF. The CDR3 DNA reads as TGCAGTGCTAGGCCGAGAGGTTTAGGGTCCTACGAGCAGTACTTC.

This chain connects TRBV30 to TRBJ1-1; D may be TRBD1 (6 bases). Trimming left V 2 bases short and J 2 bases short, with 9 bases between. The V gene's germline CDR1 is GTSNPN and CDR2 SVGIG (reference sequence). The CDR3 sequence is 13 residues long. The CDR3 loop is CAWSTGFNTEAFF. In DNA, the CDR3 is TGTGCCTGGAGTACAGGGTTCAACACTGAAGCTTTCTTT.

This clonotype was counted a single time. The chain couples TRBV7-9 to TRBJ2-3; D possibly corresponds to TRBD1 (5 bases). CDR1 SEHNR and CDR2 FQNEAQ come from the germline V gene (reference sequence). This CDR3 is built from 15 residues. V was pared by 1 base and J by 3 bases, with 11 bases between. Here the CDR3 DNA reads TGTGCCAGCAGCTTAGGTCAGGGCCGAACAGATACGCAGTATTTT. Its protein product is CASSLGQGRTDTQYF.

The rearrangement links TRBV20-1 to TRBJ1-1, with D unresolved. V was pared by 6 bases and J by 0 bases, with 20 bases between. Germline V gene lookup returns CDR1 DFQATT and CDR2 SNEGSKA (reference sequence). The CDR3 spans 16 residues. CDR3 nucleotides: TGCAGTGCCCCAAGTCGGACTGGGCCTATGAACACTGAAGCTTTCTTT. It specifies CSAPSRTGPMNTEAFF.

The chain joins TRBV3-1 to TRBJ2-3, with 13 bases matching TRBD2. In germline, CDR1 is LGHDT, CDR2 YNNKEL (reference sequence). V shed 4 bases and J 5 bases; nucleotides not matched to a gene: 3. The CDR3 covers 15 residues. The CDR3 sequence: CASSLGLAGVDTQYF. For the CDR3, the DNA is TGTGCCAGCAGCCTCGGACTAGCGGGAGTAGATACGCAGTATTTT.

The genes are TRBV12-5 and TRBJ2-5, with TRBD2 as a possible D gene (6 bases). The V gene's germline CDR1 is LGHNT and CDR2 FRNRAP. The V gene lost 1 base and the J gene lost 5 bases, with 8 bases spanning the gap. The CDR3 is 13 residues long. This CDR3 reads CASGLASVETQYF. In DNA form, the CDR3 reads TGTGCTAGTGGTTTGGCTAGCGTTGAGACCCAGTACTTC.

This clonotype was seen only once. J is TRBJ2-7 and V is TRBV30, with D unresolved. V was trimmed by 3 bases and J by 0 bases, leaving 9 bases between them. This CDR3 region has 13 residues. Germline V CDR1 and CDR2: GTSNPN, SVGIG (reference sequence). This CDR3 reads CAWSSGSSYEQYF. CDR3 nucleotide sequence: TGTGCCTGGAGCTCTGGAAGCTCCTACGAGCAGTACTTC.

This chain connects TRBV29-1 to TRBJ1-1; D may be TRBD1 (5 bases). There are 13 residues in the CDR3. Germline V gives CDR1 SQVTM, CDR2 ANQGSEA. V was clipped by 1 base and J by 1 base, with 7 bases between them. CDR3 sequence: CSVEGQPNTEAFF. As DNA, the CDR3 is TGCAGCGTTGAAGGACAGCCGAACACTGAAGCTTTCTTT.

J is TRBJ2-1 and V is TRBV29-1, with 9 nucleotides matching TRBD2. Trimming cost V 4 bases and J 4 bases; bases outside gene matches: 8. This CDR3 region has 15 residues. The V gene's germline CDR1 is SQVTM and CDR2 ANQGSEA. The CDR3 region is CSVGAGGPWYNEQFF. CDR3 DNA sequence: TGCAGCGTTGGTGCGGGAGGGCCGTGGTACAATGAGCAGTTCTTC.

The V gene is TRBV3-1, the J gene TRBJ2-7; TRBD1 matches at 7 bases. The CDR3 has 14 amino acids. Trimming cost V 4 bases and J 1 base; bases outside gene matches: 4. CDR1 is LGHDT and CDR2 is YNNKEL in the germline V gene (reference sequence). The CDR3, as DNA: TGTGCCAGCAGCCGAGGGACAGATTCCTACGAGCAGTACTTC. Encoded protein: CASSRGTDSYEQYF.

The genes are TRBV4-2 and TRBJ2-5; 8 nucleotides agree with TRBD2. Trimming removed 3 bases from V and 3 bases from J; junction bases left unmatched: 9. There are 16 residues in the CDR3. The germline V gene encodes CDR1 LGHNA and CDR2 YNFKEQ. The CDR3 DNA sequence: TGTGCCAGCAGCCAGTCAGAACTAGCGGAAAAAGAGACCCAGTACTTC. Its translation is CASSQSELAEKETQYF.

The chain couples TRBV20-1 to TRBJ1-5; 11 nucleotides line up with TRBD1. The CDR3 runs 17 residues. The J segment lost 2 bases and the V segment lost 3 bases, leaving 9 bases of the junction unmatched. Germline values: CDR1 DFQATT, CDR2 SNEGSKA (reference sequence). CDR3 DNA sequence: TGCAGTGCTAGCCTTTGGACAGGGGGCAGGGGCAATCAGCCCCAGCATTTT. It is translated as CSASLWTGGRGNQPQHF.

The rearrangement uses TRBV3-1 and TRBJ1-6; D is unresolved. The CDR3 spans 14 residues. Deletions cut 1 base from V and 7 bases from J, with 8 bases between. CDR1 is LGHDT, CDR2 YNNKEL, per germline (reference sequence). CDR3 loop: CASSQVPLNSPLHF. The DNA for the CDR3 is TGTGCCAGCAGCCAAGTACCACTGAATTCACCCCTCCACTTT.

J is TRBJ2-5 and V is TRBV12-3 or TRBV12-4, with D possibly being TRBD1 (6 bases). Between the trimmed V and J ends, which lost 5 bases and 4 bases, there was a span of 11 bases. This CDR3 is 13 amino acids long. Here the CDR3 DNA reads TGTGCCAGCAGTATGGACAGCCTAGAGACCCAGTACTTC. As protein: CASSMDSLETQYF.

The chain uses TRBV19 and TRBJ1-1; D is ambiguous. CDR1 and CDR2 (germline): LNHDA, SQIVND (reference sequence). The CDR3 consists of 14 residues. V dropped 10 bases and J dropped 5 bases, with 20 bases sitting between them. Here the CDR3 DNA reads TGTGCCACCCTTGCGACGGTGAAGGGAACTGAAGCTTTCTTT. Residues: CATLATVKGTEAFF.

This rearrangement joins TRBV7-8 to TRBJ2-1, with a tentative D call TRBD2 (6 bases). Trimming took 5 bases from V and 8 from J, leaving 19 bases between them. The germline V gene encodes CDR1 SGHVS and CDR2 FQNEAQ. The CDR3 has 15 amino acids. The CDR3 sequence: CASSLGLFSTHEQFF. Written as DNA, the CDR3 is TGTGCCAGCAGCCTTGGACTATTTTCTACCCATGAGCAGTTCTTC.

The rearrangement uses TRBV20-1 and TRBJ2-5, with D perhaps matching TRBD2 (6 bases). Trimming took 0 bases from V and 5 from J, leaving 10 bases between them. CDR3 size: 13 residues. Germline CDR1 is DFQATT and CDR2 is SNEGSKA (reference sequence). The CDR3 reads CSAREGLQETQYF. CDR3 DNA sequence: TGCAGTGCTAGAGAGGGACTGCAGGAGACCCAGTACTTC.

The chain links TRBV29-1 to TRBJ2-5; 7 nucleotides match TRBD1. The CDR3 runs to 13 residues. V lost 6 bases and J lost 4; bases outside the gene matches: 8. In germline, CDR1 is SQVTM, CDR2 ANQGSEA. The chain's CDR3 is CSVDTGVGETQYF. CDR3 DNA: TGCAGCGTGGATACAGGGGTTGGAGAGACCCAGTACTTC.

The chain carries TRBV4-1 and TRBJ1-2; D is unclear. The CDR3 totals 13 residues. V shed 0 bases and J shed 7 bases, with 9 bases lying between them. Per germline, CDR1 MGHRA and CDR2 YSYEKL. CDR3 protein: CASSQDRVPGYTF. CDR3 in DNA: TGCGCCAGCAGCCAAGATAGGGTTCCTGGCTACACCTTC.

The chain carries TRBV5-4 and TRBJ2-1; TRBD2 matches 7 bases. Germline V gene data show CDR1 as SGHNT and CDR2 as YYREEE (reference sequence). The CDR3 totals 13 residues. V trimming: 5 bases; J trimming: 4 bases; junction bases outside the gene matches: 3. The CDR3 DNA follows: TGTGCCAGCAGTTTTAGCGGGTACAATGAGCAGTTCTTC. Translating gives CASSFSGYNEQFF.

The J gene is TRBJ1-2, the V gene TRBV5-6; 7 nucleotides align to TRBD1. V shed 7 bases and J 2 bases; nucleotides not matched to a gene: 5. The CDR3 sequence is 13 residues long. Germline V CDR1 and CDR2: SGHDT, YYEEEE. In DNA form, the CDR3 reads TGTGCCAGCTTTATGACAGGGAACTATGGCTACACCTTC. Protein sequence: CASFMTGNYGYTF.

This chain uses TRBV6-2 or TRBV6-3 with TRBJ2-3, with TRBD1 matching 7 bases. Germline CDR1 is MNHEY and CDR2 is SVGEGT. The ends lost 5 bases at V and 3 bases at J; junction bases unmatched: 8. This CDR3 has 15 amino acids. The CDR3 spells CASSPEGARTDTQYF. CDR3 DNA sequence: TGTGCCAGCAGTCCAGAGGGGGCTAGAACAGATACGCAGTATTTT.

The chain joins TRBV4-1 to TRBJ2-1; no firm D call. V gave up 4 bases and J gave up 0 bases, with 7 bases separating them. Germline-derived CDR1 and CDR2 are MGHRA and YSYEKL. The CDR3 has 14 amino acids. CDR3 residues: CASSRLSSYNEQFF. CDR3 nucleotide sequence: TGCGCCAGCAGCCGACTGAGCTCCTACAATGAGCAGTTCTTC.

The genes are TRBV14 and TRBJ2-7, with D possibly matching TRBD2 (5 bases). Germline values: CDR1 SGHDN, CDR2 FVKESK. The germline V and J ends were trimmed by 3 bases and 7 bases, with 19 bases remaining between them. The CDR3 spans 15 residues. The CDR3 loop reads CASSHLSGWEREQYF. The CDR3 nucleotides read TGTGCCAGCAGCCACCTATCCGGGTGGGAGCGGGAGCAGTACTTC.

This chain connects TRBV3-1 to TRBJ2-7; 8 bases are shared with TRBD2. Germline CDR1 reads LGHDT; CDR2 reads YNNKEL (reference sequence). The V and J ends lost 2 bases and 4 bases, in that order; junction bases with no gene match: 4. CDR3 length equals 14 residues. The CDR3 DNA is TGTGCCAGCAGCCAAAGGGGACTAGGTTACGAGCAGTACTTC. It codes for CASSQRGLGYEQYF.

The rearrangement links TRBV13 to TRBJ2-1, with no clear D. V lost 5 bases, J lost 5 bases, and 4 bases lay in between. Germline V gene lookup returns CDR1 PRHDT and CDR2 FYEKMQ (reference sequence). The CDR3 runs 11 residues. The CDR3 region has the DNA TGTGCCAGCAGCGCTCACAATGAGCAGTTCTTC. As protein: CASSAHNEQFF.

This chain connects TRBV19 to TRBJ1-5; D not certain. The CDR3 is 14 amino acids. The ends were cut back, 9 bases at V and 0 bases at J, with 12 bases in the middle. The V gene's germline CDR1 is LNHDA and CDR2 SQIVND (reference sequence). The CDR3 nucleotides are TGTGCCAGCCGGGAGGCGGTTAGCAATCAGCCCCAGCATTTT. This sequence encodes CASREAVSNQPQHF.

The rearrangement links TRBV9 to TRBJ2-3; D could derive from TRBD1 or TRBD2 (6 bases each). This CDR3 contains 15 residues. Germline V gives CDR1 SGDLS, CDR2 YYNGEE. Trimming took off 5 bases at V and 6 bases at J, with 19 bases between the two ends. CDR3 region: CASRPSRGGWDTQYF. DNA of the CDR3: TGTGCCAGCAGGCCGAGCAGGGGAGGCTGGGATACGCAGTATTTT.

This sequence joins TRBV6-5 and TRBJ1-1; no reliable D call. CDR3 length equals 12 residues. V gave up 7 bases and J gave up 4 bases, with 10 bases separating them. CDR1 MNHEY and CDR2 SVGAGI come from the germline V gene. CDR3 DNA: TGTGCCAGCAACATAATGAGCACTGAAGCTTTCTTT. It yields the protein CASNIMSTEAFF.